This T cell receptor beta chain comes out of a study of blood T cell repertoires in COVID-19. Libraries were prepared by immunoSEQ multiplex PCR; TCRdb keeps only in-frame clonotypes and omits some of them. The profile covers under 250,000 clones, with about four fifths appearing a single time and about 9.6% taken by the ten largest. Per germline, CDR1 LNHDA and CDR2 SQIVND (reference sequence). CDR3 length equals 15 residues. V lost 6 bases to trimming and J lost 5 bases; unmatched junction nucleotides: 10. The chain combines TRBV19 with TRBJ1-5, with TRBD1 matching over 7 bases. The source of this sequence is a man older than 75 with acute or convalescent COVID-19. The sample consisted of peripheral blood. CDR3 region: CASSPWTGSYQPQHF. DNA for the CDR3: TGTGCCAGTAGCCCTTGGACAGGTTCGTATCAGCCCCAGCATTTT. The full variable domain, in which reference TRBV19 and TRBJ1-5 provide the parts outside the CDR3, is DGGITQSPKYLFRKEGQNVTLSCEQNLNHDAMYWYRQDPGQGLRLIYYSQIVNDFQKGDIAEGYSVSREKKESFPLTVTSAQKNPTAFYLCASSPWTGSYQPQHFGDGTRLSIL.